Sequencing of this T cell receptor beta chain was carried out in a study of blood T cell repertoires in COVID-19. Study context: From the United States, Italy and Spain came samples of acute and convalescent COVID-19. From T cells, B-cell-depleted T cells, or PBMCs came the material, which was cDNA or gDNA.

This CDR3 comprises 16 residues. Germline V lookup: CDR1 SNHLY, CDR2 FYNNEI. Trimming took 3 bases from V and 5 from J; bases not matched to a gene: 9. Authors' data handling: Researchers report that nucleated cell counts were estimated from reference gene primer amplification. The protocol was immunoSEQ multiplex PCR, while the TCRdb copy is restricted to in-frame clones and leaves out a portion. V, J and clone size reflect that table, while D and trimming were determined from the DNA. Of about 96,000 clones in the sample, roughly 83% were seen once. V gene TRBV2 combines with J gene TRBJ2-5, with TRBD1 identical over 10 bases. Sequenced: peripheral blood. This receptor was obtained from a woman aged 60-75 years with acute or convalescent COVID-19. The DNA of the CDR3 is TGTGCCAGCAGTGAGTTACTGACAGGGGGCGTCGAGACCCAGTACTTC. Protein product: CASSELLTGGVETQYF.